Below are 30 T cell receptor beta chains sequenced from a single sample in a study of OX40 agonist ivuxolimab in advanced cancers. TCRdb's table, derived via immunoSEQ multiplex PCR, lists solely in-frame clones and lacks some. The data show around 54,000 clones, with 91% seen just once and about 9.3% held by the top ten. This specimen consisted of CD4+ or CD8+ T cells sorted from blood, obtained in a trial of the OX40 agonist ivuxolimab. These TCRs come from an adult with an advanced solid tumor such as melanoma, head and neck, liver or kidney cancer.

The chain links TRBV7-9 to TRBJ2-1; 9 bases align to TRBD1. The germline gives CDR1 SEHNR, CDR2 FQNEAQ (reference sequence). Trimming removed 3 bases from V and 4 bases from J; junction bases left unmatched: 4. The CDR3 covers 15 residues. DNA of the CDR3: TGTGCCAGCAGCTTGGGACAGGGCTCTTACAATGAGCAGTTCTTC. Residues: CASSLGQGSYNEQFF. Combining the CDR3 with reference TRBV7-9 and TRBJ2-1 gives the whole variable domain DTGVSQNPRHKITKRGQNVTFRCDPISEHNRLYWYRQTLGQGPEFLTYFQNEAQLEKSRLLSDRFSAERPKGSFSTLEIQRTEQGDSAMYLCASSLGQGSYNEQFFGPGTRLTVL.

The CDR3 bases are TGTGCCAGCAGCCCCTCACAGGGGGCTGCGGGTGAAAAACTGTTTTTT. This translates into CASSPSQGAAGEKLFF. The chain links TRBV7-6 to TRBJ1-4; TRBD1 matches 9 bases. The germline V gene has CDR1 SGHVS and CDR2 FNYEAQ. The CDR3 is 16 residues long. J was trimmed by 7 bases and V by 5 bases; bases with no gene match: 11.

The rearrangement links TRBV7-9 to TRBJ2-1, with no clear D. Germline assignment: CDR1 SEHNR and CDR2 FQNEAQ (reference sequence). V lost 5 bases, J lost 4 bases, and 9 bases lay in between. CDR3 length: 13 residues. CDR3: CASSALEYNEQFF. For the CDR3, the DNA is TGTGCCAGCAGCGCCCTAGAGTACAATGAGCAGTTCTTC.

The sample holds a few counts of this clone. The chain recombines TRBV11-2 with TRBJ1-6, with D uncertain. The CDR3 totals 14 residues. Trimming stripped 3 bases from V and 9 bases from J, with 12 bases between. CDR1 is SGHAT and CDR2 is FQNNGV in the germline V gene. The CDR3 coding sequence is TGTGCCAGCAGCTTTGAACATCTGGGTTCACCCCTCCACTTT. Translation gives CASSFEHLGSPLHF.

The chain carries TRBV10-3 and TRBJ1-1, with 7 bases fitting TRBD1. V was clipped by 4 bases and J by 5 bases; unmatched bases: 10. Looked up from germline, CDR1 is ENHRY and CDR2 is SYGVKD. CDR3 length: 15 amino acids. As DNA, the CDR3 is TGTGCCATCAGTGGTGTTATGACAGGGAAAACTGAAGCTTTCTTT. Translating gives CAISGVMTGKTEAFF.

The chain carries TRBV7-9 and TRBJ2-5; D is unclear. V was pared by 1 base and J by 2 bases, with 5 bases between. In germline, CDR1 is SEHNR, CDR2 FQNEAQ (reference sequence). This CDR3 has 13 residues. The CDR3 coding sequence is TGTGCCAGCAGCTTAGGGGCTCAAGAGACCCAGTACTTC. Encoded protein: CASSLGAQETQYF. Full variable domain (outside the CDR3, taken from reference TRBV7-9 and TRBJ2-5): DTGVSQNPRHKITKRGQNVTFRCDPISEHNRLYWYRQTLGQGPEFLTYFQNEAQLEKSRLLSDRFSAERPKGSFSTLEIQRTEQGDSAMYLCASSLGAQETQYFGPGTRLLVL.

This rearrangement joins TRBV4-1 to TRBJ1-4, with 7 nucleotides matching TRBD1. The CDR3 spans 15 residues. Looked up from germline, CDR1 is MGHRA and CDR2 is YSYEKL. V gave up 3 bases and J gave up 8 bases; unmatched junction bases: 9. In DNA, the CDR3 is TGCGCCAGCAGCCAGGGAGACAGGGTAGGGGAAAAACTGTTTTTT. Protein sequence: CASSQGDRVGEKLFF.

V and J are TRBV29-1 and TRBJ2-2; 7 bases map to TRBD1. The CDR3 has 14 amino acids. Germline V gives CDR1 SQVTM, CDR2 ANQGSEA. The ends lost 7 bases at V and 3 bases at J; junction bases unmatched: 8. CDR3 nucleotide sequence: TGCAGCGCCGACACAGGGGACGACACCGGGGAGCTGTTTTTT. It encodes CSADTGDDTGELFF.

The chain uses TRBV5-1 and TRBJ2-5; D remains unclear. With 10 bases removed from V and 3 bases from J, the gap between germline ends came to 4 bases. Germline CDR1 is SGHRS and CDR2 is YFSETQ. The CDR3 extends over 9 amino acids. The CDR3, as DNA: TGCGCCGGGGAAGAGACCCAGTACTTC. It encodes CAGEETQYF.

The genes are TRBV5-6 and TRBJ2-5; no clear D gene. The J call may be wrong; the DNA end is better matched by TRBJ2-7. The CDR3 has 14 amino acids. CDR1 and CDR2 (germline): SGHDT, YYEEEE. The CDR3 nucleotides read TGTGCCAGCAGCTTGGCCGGGCCCCTTGACGAGCAGTACTTC. Encoded protein: CASSLAGPLDEQYF.

This chain connects TRBV9 to TRBJ2-1; D remains ambiguous. The CDR3 sequence is 15 residues long. The V gene's germline CDR1 is SGDLS and CDR2 YYNGEE. The V and J ends lost 3 bases and 0 bases respectively, with 10 bases between them. The CDR3 DNA sequence: TGTGCCAGCAGCGGAGAGGCTAGCTCCTACAATGAGCAGTTCTTC. It translates to CASSGEASSYNEQFF.

The chain carries TRBV7-6 and TRBJ2-1; D is ambiguous. Germline-derived CDR1 and CDR2 are SGHVS and FNYEAQ. The CDR3 is 15 amino acids. Trimming shortened V by 5 bases and J by 2 bases, and 13 bases separated the two germline ends. CDR3 sequence: CASSRRPGPYNEQFF. The CDR3 DNA is TGTGCCAGCAGCCGACGACCAGGACCCTACAATGAGCAGTTCTTC.

J is TRBJ2-7 and V is TRBV6-5; tentative D call: TRBD2 (5 bases). Trimming cost V 1 base and J 1 base, with 11 bases left between them. The germline V gene has CDR1 MNHEY and CDR2 SVGAGI. The CDR3 runs 15 residues. In DNA, the CDR3 is TGTGCCAGCAGTTACTTAAGCGGTCCTTCCTACGAGCAGTACTTC. Translating it yields CASSYLSGPSYEQYF.

This clone appeared a single time. The chain employs TRBV9 and TRBJ2-7, with D hard to call. Germline-derived CDR1 and CDR2 are SGDLS and YYNGEE. The CDR3 totals 13 residues. The V end lost 3 bases, the J end lost 2 bases, and 9 bases lay between the germline ends. CDR3 region: CASSDPYTYEQYF. Here the CDR3 DNA reads TGTGCCAGCAGCGATCCATACACCTACGAGCAGTACTTC.

The V and J genes are TRBV7-9 and TRBJ2-7; D not certain. Between the trimmed V and J ends, which lost 4 bases and 2 bases, there was a span of 9 bases. Germline values: CDR1 SEHNR, CDR2 FQNEAQ (reference sequence). The CDR3 has 13 residues. The CDR3 DNA sequence: TGTGCCAGCAGCTCCATCACTACCTACGAGCAGTACTTC. Encoded protein: CASSSITTYEQYF.

The chain joins TRBV6-5 to TRBJ2-5, with 9 positions matching TRBD2. CDR1 is MNHEY and CDR2 is SVGAGI in the germline V gene. The junction had 6 bases not matched to a gene; V was cut back by 2 bases and J by 5 bases. The CDR3 totals 15 residues. CDR3 region: CASSYGGGAQETQYF. The CDR3 nucleotides read TGTGCCAGCAGTTACGGCGGGGGGGCGCAGGAGACCCAGTACTTC.

In this sample, this clone turned up once. The V gene is TRBV5-4, the J gene TRBJ2-2; TRBD1 aligns across 9 bases. This CDR3 comprises 15 residues. Losses at the gene ends were 4 bases for V and 3 bases for J; bases not matched to a gene: 4. Germline loops: CDR1 SGHNT, CDR2 YYREEE (reference sequence). The CDR3, as DNA: TGTGCCAGCAGCCTGACAGGGGGTTACACCGGGGAGCTGTTTTTT. Protein: CASSLTGGYTGELFF.

The chain is built from TRBV19 and TRBJ1-2, with a possible D match to TRBD1 (5 bases). The CDR3 extends over 15 amino acids. Trimming took 5 bases from V and 0 from J, leaving 13 bases between them. From germline, CDR1 is LNHDA and CDR2 SQIVND (reference sequence). In nucleotides, the CDR3 is TGTGCCAGTAGTCTCGGGACTGAAGCTAACTATGGCTACACCTTC. Residues: CASSLGTEANYGYTF.

This chain uses TRBV4-3 with TRBJ2-7, with D perhaps matching TRBD1 (6 bases). V was clipped by 2 bases and J by 7 bases, with 12 bases between them. The CDR3 extends over 13 amino acids. The germline V gene has CDR1 LGHNA and CDR2 YSLEER. The CDR3 DNA is TGCGCCAGCAGCCAATCCCACAGGGATGAGCAGTACTTC. It translates to CASSQSHRDEQYF.

This clone has a handful of counts. The rearrangement joins TRBV30 to TRBJ1-1; possibly TRBD1 for D (6 bases). CDR1 is GTSNPN, CDR2 SVGIG, per germline (reference sequence). V lost 0 bases, J lost 4 bases, and 9 bases lay in between. The CDR3 runs to 13 residues. Here the CDR3 DNA reads TGTGCCTGGAGTGTAGCAGGGGTCACTGAAGCTTTCTTT. Translating it yields CAWSVAGVTEAFF.

The chain joins TRBV5-4 to TRBJ2-3, with D perhaps matching TRBD1 or TRBD2 (6 bases each). Trimming removed 4 bases from V and 0 bases from J, with 15 bases in between. This CDR3 has 16 amino acids. Germline V gives CDR1 SGHNT, CDR2 YYREEE (reference sequence). This chain's CDR3 is CASSPFRGLSTDTQYF. In DNA, the CDR3 is TGTGCCAGCAGCCCCTTCCGGGGGCTTAGCACAGATACGCAGTATTTT.

V and J are TRBV7-2 and TRBJ2-7; 7 bases align to TRBD1. The trim removed 5 bases at V and 1 base at J, leaving 11 bases unmatched. CDR3 length equals 16 residues. The germline gives CDR1 SGHTA, CDR2 FQGNSA. The DNA of the CDR3 is TGTGCCAGCAGCCTTTGGGACAGCCCAGGGTCCTACGAGCAGTACTTC. It specifies CASSLWDSPGSYEQYF.

This clone was counted a single time. This chain joins TRBV6-6 and TRBJ2-7; D uncertain. The germline V gene encodes CDR1 MNHNY and CDR2 SVGAGI (reference sequence). The ends were cut back, 6 bases at V and 3 bases at J, with 3 bases in the middle. This CDR3 has 10 residues. CDR3 protein: CASRSYEQYF. The CDR3 coding sequence is TGTGCCAGCAGGAGCTACGAGCAGTACTTC.

The rearrangement uses TRBV5-8 and TRBJ2-3; TRBD2 might be the D (5 bases). The CDR3 is 19 residues long. Between the trimmed V and J ends, which lost 2 bases and 1 base, there was a span of 23 bases. Germline V gene data show CDR1 as SGHTS and CDR2 as YDEGEE. The CDR3 DNA follows: TGTGCCAGCAGCTTAGGTCCTCCCGCGGGTGCGGTACGCACAGATACGCAGTATTTT. Amino acid sequence: CASSLGPPAGAVRTDTQYF.

V gene TRBV19 combines with J gene TRBJ2-7; D is unresolved. The CDR3 spans 13 residues. CDR1 and CDR2 (germline): LNHDA, SQIVND (reference sequence). V was clipped by 1 base and J by 6 bases, with 10 bases between them. The DNA for the CDR3 is TGTGCCAGTAGTATAGGGACGGGCGGCGAGCAGTACTTC. It is translated as CASSIGTGGEQYF.

On this clone: The junction and the germline gene differ at one end; a read error may be behind it. The V and J genes are TRBV2 and TRBJ2-3; no clear D. The CDR3 is 13 residues long. Germline assignment: CDR1 SNHLY and CDR2 FYNNEI. The CDR3 nucleotides read TGTGCCAGCATTGAATCGGCAGCAGATACGCAGTATTTT. It translates to CASIESAADTQYF.

The V gene is TRBV19, the J gene TRBJ2-3; no clear D gene. This CDR3 has 12 amino acids. From germline, CDR1 is LNHDA and CDR2 SQIVND (reference sequence). Trimming shortened V by 6 bases and J by 3 bases, and 7 bases separated the two germline ends. The CDR3 DNA is TGTGCCAGTAGCCTCGGTACAGATACGCAGTATTTT. Encoded protein: CASSLGTDTQYF.

The chain has TRBV15 and TRBJ2-7; 13 bases map to TRBD2. This CDR3 region has 16 residues. J lost 5 bases, V lost 3 bases, and 7 bases had no gene match. Per germline, CDR1 LNHNV and CDR2 YYDKDF (reference sequence). The CDR3 coding sequence is TGTGCCACCAGCAGCCCCGGGACTAGCGGGGAGGACGAGCAGTACTTC. Translating it yields CATSSPGTSGEDEQYF.

V usage is TRBV15 and J usage is TRBJ2-1; TRBD2 matches 8 bases. The CDR3 is made up of 12 amino acids. Unmatched junction bases numbered 4, after V lost 9 bases and J lost 6 bases. The germline V gene encodes CDR1 LNHNV and CDR2 YYDKDF (reference sequence). The CDR3 reads CATAGARNEQFF. The CDR3 coding sequence is TGTGCCACAGCGGGAGCTCGCAATGAGCAGTTCTTC.

The chain joins TRBV9 to TRBJ1-5; no reliable D call. Trimming removed 1 base at V and 2 bases at J, with 13 bases between. Germline V lookup: CDR1 SGDLS, CDR2 YYNGEE. The CDR3 extends over 16 amino acids. The CDR3 DNA reads TGTGCCAGCAGCGTAATAATCCCGGGCGGCAATCAGCCCCAGCATTTT. Translation gives CASSVIIPGGNQPQHF.